Listed below are T cell receptor beta chains from one sample, sequenced in a study of cytomegalovirus exposure and HLA in healthy donors. Using immunoSEQ multiplex PCR, the repertoire was profiled, and TCRdb retains in-frame clones only, with some absent. Its table records about 64,000 clones. Input material: PBMCs. The receptors were sampled from a woman younger than 35 in good health and CMV-seronegative. CDR3s include the opening cysteine and the closing phenylalanine or tryptophan. Each record gives: V gene, D gene, J gene, CDR3 protein, CDR3 DNA. D genes are given only for firm matches.

TRBV10-3	-	TRBJ1-3	CAISGSGYSGNTIYF	TGTGCCATCAGTGGATCAGGTTACTCTGGAAACACCATATATTTT
TRBV5-6	-	TRBJ2-7	CASSLAGQGLSYEQYF	TGTGCCAGCAGCTTGGCCGGGCAGGGGCTATCCTACGAGCAGTACTTC
TRBV7-9	-	TRBJ1-2	CASSSQAVYGYTF	TGTGCCAGCAGCTCCCAAGCGGTCTATGGCTACACCTTC
TRBV6-5	-	TRBJ1-6	CASSWGGDPNSPLHF	TGTGCCAGCAGTTGGGGGGGGGACCCTAATTCACCCCTCCACTTT
TRBV7-9	-	TRBJ1-2	CASSLDAGTNYGYTF	TGTGCCAGCAGCTTAGATGCAGGGACTAACTATGGCTACACCTTC
TRBV5-1	-	TRBJ2-7	CASSSGGTGTYEQYF	TGCGCCAGCAGCTCCGGGGGGACAGGAACCTACGAGCAGTACTTC
TRBV6-5	TRBD1	TRBJ1-2	CASRAGGGGYTF	TGTGCCAGCAGGGCAGGGGGCGGTGGCTACACCTTC
TRBV4-1	TRBD1	TRBJ2-1	CASSQETGTGFNNEQFF	TGCGCCAGCAGCCAAGAGACCGGGACAGGGTTTAACAATGAGCAGTTCTTC
TRBV13	TRBD1	TRBJ1-5	CASSNGQARNQPQHF	TGTGCCAGCAGCAACGGACAGGCCCGCAATCAGCCCCAGCATTTT
TRBV25-1	-	TRBJ2-1	CASSELNEQFF	TGTGCCAGCAGTGAATTAAATGAGCAGTTCTTC
TRBV18	-	TRBJ2-3	CASSMEGQDTQYF	TGTGCCAGCTCCATGGAGGGCCAAGATACGCAGTATTTT
TRBV6-1	-	TRBJ1-1	CASSTNGVNTEAFF	TGTGCCAGCAGTACCAACGGGGTGAACACTGAAGCTTTCTTT
TRBV29-1	TRBD1	TRBJ2-3	CSVGTATSTDTQYF	TGCAGCGTCGGGACAGCGACTAGCACAGATACGCAGTATTTT
TRBV27	-	TRBJ2-3	CASSPRGVTQYF	TGTGCCAGCAGTCCCCGCGGGGTAACGCAGTATTTT
TRBV30	-	TRBJ2-2	CAWSRGSNTGELFF	TGTGCCTGGTCCAGGGGCAGTAACACCGGGGAGCTGTTTTTT
TRBV4-1	TRBD1	TRBJ1-5	CASSQVGTGQPQHF	TGCGCCAGCAGCCAAGTTGGGACAGGTCAGCCCCAGCATTTT
TRBV13	-	TRBJ2-7	CASSHLQGPYEQYF	TGTGCCAGCAGCCACCTTCAGGGTCCCTACGAGCAGTACTTC
TRBV4-1	-	TRBJ2-1	CASRPSASSYNEQFF	TGCGCCAGCAGACCTAGCGCTAGCTCCTACAATGAGCAGTTCTTC
TRBV30	-	TRBJ1-2	CAWRTSSGRHGYTF	TGTGCCTGGAGAACAAGCAGCGGGAGACATGGCTACACCTTC
TRBV14	TRBD2	TRBJ2-2	CASRRTGGGELFF	TGTGCCAGCAGACGGACGGGGGGCGGGGAGCTGTTTTTT
TRBV27	-	TRBJ2-2	CASRPGGGGTGELFF	TGTGCCAGCAGACCCGGTGGCGGTGGCACCGGGGAGCTGTTTTTT
TRBV9	TRBD2	TRBJ2-1	CASSFSGGRSDNEQFF	TGTGCCAGCAGTTTTAGCGGGGGTCGGTCCGACAATGAGCAGTTCTTC
TRBV11-2	-	TRBJ2-2	CASSPNSGELFF	TGTGCCAGCAGCCCTAATTCGGGGGAGCTGTTTTTT
TRBV7-8	-	TRBJ2-7	CASSLEPGDYEQYF	TGTGCCAGCAGCTTAGAACCGGGAGACTACGAGCAGTACTTC
TRBV6-1	-	TRBJ2-1	CASSDFRSSDNEQFF	TGTGCCAGCAGTGATTTCCGGAGCTCCGACAATGAGCAGTTCTTC
TRBV27	-	TRBJ2-7	CASSFHSTQGRYEQYF	TGTGCCAGCAGTTTCCATTCGACCCAGGGCAGGTATGAGCAGTACTTC
TRBV30	-	TRBJ2-1	CAWGDVWDPGDNEQFF	TGTGCCTGGGGGGACGTGTGGGACCCGGGGGACAATGAGCAGTTCTTC
TRBV7-9	-	TRBJ2-2	CASSSNRNRNLNTGELFF	TGTGCCAGCAGCTCAAACAGGAACCGGAATTTAAACACCGGGGAGCTGTTTTTT
TRBV6-5	TRBD1	TRBJ1-6	CASSYNRGADSPLHF	TGTGCCAGCAGTTACAACAGGGGCGCTGATTCACCCCTCCACTTT
TRBV29-1	-	TRBJ1-2	CSVLGREDGYTF	TGCAGCGTTCTCGGGAGGGAGGATGGCTACACCTTC
TRBV14	-	TRBJ2-7	CASSQWAGYEQYF	TGTGCCAGCAGCCAATGGGCAGGCTACGAGCAGTACTTC
TRBV25-1	-	TRBJ1-5	CASSKGDSNQPQHF	TGTGCCAGCAGTAAGGGAGATAGCAATCAGCCCCAGCATTTT
TRBV15	-	TRBJ1-2	CATSREFQGTYGYTF	TGTGCCACCAGCAGAGAGTTCCAGGGAACCTATGGCTACACCTTC
TRBV5-6	TRBD2	TRBJ2-7	CASSFFYGLAGYSPYEQYF	TGTGCCAGCAGCTTCTTCTATGGCCTAGCGGGATACTCACCCTACGAGCAGTACTTC
TRBV6-1	-	TRBJ2-2	CASSEGGGFLGELFF	TGTGCCAGCAGTGAAGGTGGGGGGTTCCTAGGGGAGCTGTTTTTT
TRBV7-9	TRBD2	TRBJ2-3	CASSLVSGSRSDKQYF	TGTGCCAGCAGCTTAGTGAGCGGGAGTAGGTCAGATAAGCAGTATTTT
TRBV6-5	TRBD1	TRBJ1-2	CASRARGLGGYTF	TGTGCCAGCAGGGCCAGGGGGTTGGGCGGCTACACCTTC
TRBV5-4	-	TRBJ2-7	CASSLGLEDEQYF	TGTGCCAGCAGTTTGGGGCTCGAGGACGAGCAGTACTTC
TRBV27	-	TRBJ1-1	CASSPGNLNTEAFF	TGTGCCAGCAGCCCAGGGAATCTGAACACTGAAGCTTTCTTT
TRBV7-6	TRBD1	TRBJ2-5	CASSWAGDRGETQYF	TGTGCCAGCAGCTGGGCCGGGGACAGGGGAGAGACCCAGTACTTC
TRBV7-9	-	TRBJ2-1	CASSLERSEQFF	TGTGCCAGCAGCTTAGAGAGGAGTGAGCAGTTCTTC
TRBV11-2	-	TRBJ1-2	CASSLSTSGGDGYTF	TGTGCCAGCAGCTTAAGTACGTCGGGAGGGGATGGCTACACCTTC
TRBV6-5	-	TRBJ1-6	CASRGATSYNSPLHF	TGTGCCAGCAGAGGGGCGACCTCCTATAATTCACCCCTCCACTTT
TRBV5-1	TRBD1	TRBJ1-2	CASSSEPPTQTGEGYTF	TGCGCCAGCAGCTCGGAGCCCCCCACACAGACAGGGGAAGGCTACACCTTC
TRBV6-6	-	TRBJ1-2	CASSVGFNYGYTF	TGTGCCAGCAGCGTCGGGTTTAACTATGGCTACACCTTC